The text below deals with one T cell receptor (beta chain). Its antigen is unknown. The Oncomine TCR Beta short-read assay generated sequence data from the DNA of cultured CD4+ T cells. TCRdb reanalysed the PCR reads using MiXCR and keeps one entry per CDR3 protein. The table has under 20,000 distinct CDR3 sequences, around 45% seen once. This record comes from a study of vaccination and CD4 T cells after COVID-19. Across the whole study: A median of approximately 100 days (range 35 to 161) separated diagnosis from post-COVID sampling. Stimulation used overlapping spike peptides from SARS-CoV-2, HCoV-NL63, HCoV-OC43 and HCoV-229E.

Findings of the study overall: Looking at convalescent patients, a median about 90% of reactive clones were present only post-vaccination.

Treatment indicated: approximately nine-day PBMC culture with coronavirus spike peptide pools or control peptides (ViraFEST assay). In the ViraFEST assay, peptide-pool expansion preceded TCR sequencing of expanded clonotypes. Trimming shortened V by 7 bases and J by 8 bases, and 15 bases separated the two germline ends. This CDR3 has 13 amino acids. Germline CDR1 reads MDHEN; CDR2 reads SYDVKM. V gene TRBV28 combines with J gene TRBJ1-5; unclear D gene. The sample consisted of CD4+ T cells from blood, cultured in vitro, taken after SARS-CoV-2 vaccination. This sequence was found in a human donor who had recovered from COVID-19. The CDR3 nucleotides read TGTGCCAGCACGTCCTTAGGGCGCGAGCCCCAGCATTTT. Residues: CASTSLGREPQHF.